A single sample is the source of the 26 T cell receptor beta chains below, sequenced in a study of cytomegalovirus exposure and HLA in healthy donors. PCR primers comprised 60 Vbeta and 13 Jbeta primers. Using immunoSEQ multiplex PCR, the repertoire was profiled, and TCRdb retains in-frame clones only, with some absent. The top ten hold 1% of the sample, which has about 160,000 clones, 85% seen once. Sequences were obtained from PBMCs. These receptors were obtained from a boy aged 2 to 10 in good health and CMV-seronegative.

In the case of this clone: The sample carries other DNA sequences with the same CDR3. The chain is built from TRBV5-1 and TRBJ1-1; TRBD1 matches 8 bases. The CDR3 runs 14 residues. With 4 bases clipped from V and 2 bases from J, the junction kept 4 bases outside the gene matches. CDR1 and CDR2 (germline): SGHRS, YFSETQ. CDR3 in amino acids: CASSPGTGNTEAFF. The CDR3, as DNA: TGCGCCAGCAGCCCCGGGACAGGTAACACTGAAGCTTTCTTT.

The gene calls are TRBV6-1 and TRBJ2-5; unclear D gene. The J call may be in error: the DNA end matches TRBJ2-7 better. Germline CDR1 reads MNHNS; CDR2 reads SASEGT. This CDR3 region has 10 residues. Here the CDR3 DNA reads TGTGCCAGCAGTGACTACGAGCAGTACTTC. This codes for CASSDYEQYF.

V gene TRBV27 combines with J gene TRBJ2-1, with 7 bases aligning to TRBD2. V dropped 6 bases and J dropped 13; count of bases not matched to a gene: 6. Germline values: CDR1 MNHEY, CDR2 SMNVEV (reference sequence). The CDR3 consists of 11 residues. This CDR3 reads CASRGAGIQFF. The CDR3 DNA follows: TGTGCCAGCAGGGGAGCGGGAATTCAGTTCTTC.

The genes are TRBV28 and TRBJ1-2; D unclear. This CDR3 comprises 12 residues. The germline V and J ends were trimmed by 4 bases and 6 bases, with 9 bases remaining between them. Germline CDR1 and CDR2: MDHEN and SYDVKM. Written as DNA, the CDR3 is TGTGCCAGCAGTTCTAACCCGGATGGCTACACCTTC. This translates into CASSSNPDGYTF.

The chain joins TRBV28 to TRBJ2-2; 7 bases are a match to TRBD1. CDR3 size: 15 residues. V lost 2 bases, J lost 6 bases, and 6 bases stayed unmatched. The germline gives CDR1 MDHEN, CDR2 SYDVKM. The CDR3 bases are TGTGCCAGCAGTTTAGAAGACAGGGTTGCCGGGGAGCTGTTTTTT. Translated, it gives CASSLEDRVAGELFF.

The V call is TRBV6-1, the J call TRBJ2-5; D might be TRBD1 (6 bases). Germline lookup yields CDR1 MNHNS and CDR2 SASEGT. Trimming removed 7 bases from V and 7 bases from J, with 16 bases in between. The CDR3 length is 13 residues. The CDR3 bases are TGTGCCAGCAAACTACACCTCAGGGGGACCCAGTACTTC. It codes for CASKLHLRGTQYF.

The chain is built from TRBV9 and TRBJ2-3, with D perhaps TRBD2 (6 bases). V lost 0 bases and J lost 7, with 15 bases in between. The CDR3 sequence is 15 residues long. Germline V gives CDR1 SGDLS, CDR2 YYNGEE. CDR3 sequence (DNA): TGTGCCAGCAGCGTAGAGCAGGGACTCACGAATACGCAGTATTTT. Its protein product is CASSVEQGLTNTQYF.

The rearrangement uses TRBV10-3 and TRBJ1-3; D not certain. CDR1 is ENHRY and CDR2 is SYGVKD in the germline V gene. V was pared by 7 bases and J by 0 bases, with 10 bases between. The CDR3 totals 14 residues. DNA for the CDR3: TGTGCCATCACCGACGGGTACTCTGGAAACACCATATATTTT. The encoded protein is CAITDGYSGNTIYF.

The chain uses TRBV15 and TRBJ1-4; D is possibly TRBD1 (5 bases). The CDR3 runs 17 residues. V was clipped by 1 base and J by 8 bases, with 20 bases between them. The germline CDR1 and CDR2 sequences are LNHNV and YYDKDF (reference sequence). This CDR3 reads CATSRAGWGEPSEKLFF. For the CDR3, the DNA is TGTGCCACCAGCAGAGCAGGGTGGGGGGAGCCGTCCGAAAAACTGTTTTTT.

J is TRBJ1-5 and V is TRBV7-9; D is uncertain. The germline gives CDR1 SEHNR, CDR2 FQNEAQ (reference sequence). V was clipped by 2 bases and J by 6 bases, with 5 bases between them. CDR3 length equals 12 residues. DNA of the CDR3: TGTGCCAGCAGCTTATTTAGTCAGCCCCAGCATTTT. Translation gives CASSLFSQPQHF.

The chain joins TRBV5-1 to TRBJ1-1; D possibly corresponds to TRBD1 (6 bases). This CDR3 region has 15 residues. Deletions cut 0 bases from V and 2 bases from J, with 11 bases between. Germline CDR1 is SGHRS and CDR2 is YFSETQ. In nucleotides, the CDR3 is TGCGCCAGCAGCTTGGAGGACAGCCGAAACACTGAAGCTTTCTTT. It specifies CASSLEDSRNTEAFF.

As to this clone: One junction end disagrees with the germline gene, perhaps due to a read error. The chain links TRBV7-9 to TRBJ2-1; D uncertain. CDR3 length: 12 amino acids. CDR1 and CDR2 from the germline V gene are SEHNR and FQNEAQ (reference sequence). DNA of the CDR3: TGTTCCAGCAGCGAGCACGTATATGAGCAGTTCTTC. This gives the protein CSSSEHVYEQFF.

The V and J genes are TRBV7-8 and TRBJ1-1; 10 bases align to TRBD1. This CDR3 is built from 15 residues. The germline gives CDR1 SGHVS, CDR2 FQNEAQ. V dropped 7 bases and J dropped 0; count of bases not matched to a gene: 5. CDR3 amino acids: CASKWGQGLNTEAFF. The CDR3 nucleotides are TGTGCCAGCAAGTGGGGACAGGGGCTGAACACTGAAGCTTTCTTT.

V gene TRBV5-8 combines with J gene TRBJ2-5; D gene uncertain. The J call may be in error: the DNA end matches TRBJ2-7 better. Germline CDR1 is SGHTS and CDR2 is YDEGEE. This CDR3 is 12 amino acids long. CDR3 DNA: TGTGCCAGCCTGTTGGACTCCTACGAGCAGTACTTC. Translation gives CASLLDSYEQYF.

V and J are TRBV19 and TRBJ1-2, with D perhaps TRBD1 (6 bases). The CDR3 runs 14 residues. V shed 0 bases and J shed 5 bases, with 10 bases lying between them. Germline lookup yields CDR1 LNHDA and CDR2 SQIVND (reference sequence). CDR3 residues: CASSIDTGLYGYTF. The CDR3 coding sequence is TGTGCCAGTAGTATAGATACAGGGTTGTATGGCTACACCTTC.

V gene TRBV28 combines with J gene TRBJ1-1; D remains unclear. V lost 5 bases, J lost 0 bases, and 7 bases lay in between. CDR1 is MDHEN, CDR2 SYDVKM, per germline. The CDR3 loop spans 13 amino acids. CDR3 nucleotide sequence: TGTGCCAGCAGTCTTTTAGTGAACACTGAAGCTTTCTTT. Amino acid sequence: CASSLLVNTEAFF.

The chain is built from TRBV15 and TRBJ2-1; perhaps TRBD1 as D (5 bases). Germline V gene sequence: CDR1 LNHNV, CDR2 YYDKDF (reference sequence). This CDR3 contains 11 residues. The V and J ends lost 3 bases and 9 bases respectively, with 6 bases between them. As DNA, the CDR3 is TGTGCCACCAGCAGGGACACTGAGCAGTTCTTC. Translating it yields CATSRDTEQFF. The full variable domain, with the rest looked up from reference TRBV15 and TRBJ2-1, is DAMVIQNPRYQVTQFGKPVTLSCSQTLNHNVMYWYQQKSSQAPKLLFHYYDKDFNNEADTPDNFQSRRPNTSFCFLDIRSPGLGDTAMYLCATSRDTEQFFGPGTRLTVL.

The chain has TRBV6-6 and TRBJ2-7; 11 bases line up with TRBD2. CDR1 is MNHNY, CDR2 SVGAGI, per germline (reference sequence). CDR3 length: 14 residues. V trimming: 6 bases; J trimming: 7 bases; junction bases outside the gene matches: 8. In DNA, the CDR3 is TGTGCCAGCAGGAGTAGCGGGGGGGCACAGGAGCAGTACGTC. It specifies CASRSSGGAQEQYV.

This chain joins TRBV18 and TRBJ1-1; D gene unclear. Trimming took off 2 bases at V and 4 bases at J, with 14 bases between the two ends. Germline assignment: CDR1 KGHSH and CDR2 LQKENI. CDR3 length: 15 residues. CDR3 sequence reads: CASSPAGSFLTEAFF. The CDR3 DNA sequence: TGTGCCAGCTCACCAGCGGGCAGTTTCCTCACTGAAGCTTTCTTT.

The V call is TRBV5-6, the J call TRBJ2-2, with TRBD2 matching 8 bases. The CDR3 length is 19 residues. Germline V gene data show CDR1 as SGHDT and CDR2 as YYEEEE. Unmatched junction bases numbered 12, after V lost 0 bases and J lost 2 bases. CDR3 sequence (DNA): TGTGCCAGCAGCTTGGTTGGAGTTGGAGCGGGAGCAAACACCGGGGAGCTGTTTTTT. Translated: CASSLVGVGAGANTGELFF.

The rearrangement links TRBV30 to TRBJ1-5; possibly TRBD1 for D (5 bases). V lost 2 bases, J lost 5 bases, and 13 bases lay in between. The CDR3 totals 14 residues. Germline-derived CDR1 and CDR2 are GTSNPN and SVGIG (reference sequence). DNA for the CDR3: TGTGCCTGGAGTTTAAGGGGCAGGGATCAGCCCCAGCATTTT. Amino acids: CAWSLRGRDQPQHF.

The rearrangement links TRBV28 to TRBJ1-2; the D gene is possibly TRBD1 (6 bases). The V gene lost 7 bases and the J gene lost 4 bases, with 22 bases spanning the gap. Germline V gene data show CDR1 as MDHEN and CDR2 as SYDVKM. The CDR3 runs 16 residues. This chain's CDR3 is CASILLRSGDFYGYTF. CDR3 nucleotide sequence: TGTGCCAGCATTCTACTACGATCAGGGGATTTCTATGGCTACACCTTC.

The chain's CDR3 is CAWGAGQPWGNQPQHF. DNA for the CDR3: TGTGCCTGGGGCGCGGGGCAGCCGTGGGGCAATCAGCCCCAGCATTTT. The chain links TRBV30 to TRBJ1-5, with D maybe TRBD1 (5 bases). Between the trimmed V and J ends, which lost 5 bases and 2 bases, there was a span of 19 bases. The V gene's germline CDR1 is GTSNPN and CDR2 SVGIG (reference sequence). CDR3 length equals 16 residues.

With respect to this clone: The sample contains more than one DNA sequence encoding this CDR3. J is TRBJ1-1 and V is TRBV28, with no clear D. The CDR3 covers 13 residues. Germline-derived CDR1 and CDR2 are MDHEN and SYDVKM. Trimming took 5 bases from V and 0 from J, leaving 7 bases between them. CDR3 region: CASSPGMNTEAFF. The CDR3 bases are TGTGCCAGCAGTCCGGGGATGAACACTGAAGCTTTCTTT.

The chain combines TRBV7-2 with TRBJ2-1, with a weak D call TRBD2 (5 bases). V lost 1 base, J lost 5 bases, and 12 bases lay in between. CDR1 is SGHTA and CDR2 is FQGNSA in the germline V gene. There are 15 residues in the CDR3. The DNA for the CDR3 is TGTGCCAGCAGCTTAGGAGGGTTACCCGACAATGAGCAGTTCTTC. Its protein product is CASSLGGLPDNEQFF.

This CDR3 reads CASSIRQGRVTEAFF. Written as DNA, the CDR3 is TGTGCCAGCAGCATAAGACAGGGGAGGGTTACTGAAGCTTTCTTT. The chain employs TRBV7-2 and TRBJ1-1; TRBD1 matches at 8 bases. Per germline, CDR1 SGHTA and CDR2 FQGNSA. After removal of 5 bases from V and 5 bases from J, the junction contained 10 bases not matched to a gene. The length of the CDR3 is 15 residues.